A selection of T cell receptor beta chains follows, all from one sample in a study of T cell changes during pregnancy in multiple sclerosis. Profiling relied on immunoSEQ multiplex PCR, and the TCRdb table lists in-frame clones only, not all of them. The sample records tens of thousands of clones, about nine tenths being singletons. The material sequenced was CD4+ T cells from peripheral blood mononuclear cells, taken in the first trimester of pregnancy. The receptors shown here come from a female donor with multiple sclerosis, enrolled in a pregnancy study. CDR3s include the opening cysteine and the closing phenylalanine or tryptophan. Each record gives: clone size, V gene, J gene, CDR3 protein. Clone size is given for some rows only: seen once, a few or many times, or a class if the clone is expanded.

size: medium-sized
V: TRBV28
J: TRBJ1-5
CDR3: CASSLFRSAGNQPQHF

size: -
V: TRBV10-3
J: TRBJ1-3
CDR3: CATSEVGQNIVSGNTIYF

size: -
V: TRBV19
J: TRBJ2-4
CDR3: CASIGGPKNIQYF

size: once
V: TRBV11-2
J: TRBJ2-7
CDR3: CASSSRGTFSYEQYF

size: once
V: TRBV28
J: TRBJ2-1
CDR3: CASIRGSGNEQFF

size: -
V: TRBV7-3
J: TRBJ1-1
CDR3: CASSSRFDTEAFF

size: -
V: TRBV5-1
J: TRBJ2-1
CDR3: CASSPGTSGRGPFF

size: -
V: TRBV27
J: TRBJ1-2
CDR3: CASSLDRAYGYTF

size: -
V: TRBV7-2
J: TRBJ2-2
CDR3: CASRLQGAGGELFF

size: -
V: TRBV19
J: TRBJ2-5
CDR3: CASSIEGRSGGQETQYF

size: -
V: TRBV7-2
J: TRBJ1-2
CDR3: CASSLAQGQGYGYTF

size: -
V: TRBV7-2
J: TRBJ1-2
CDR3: CASSLGTGGSGYTF

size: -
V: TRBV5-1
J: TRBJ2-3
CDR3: CASSHGSTDTQYF

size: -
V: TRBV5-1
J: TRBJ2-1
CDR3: CASSSLAGDNEQFF

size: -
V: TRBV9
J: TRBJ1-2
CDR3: CASSVSGYGYTF

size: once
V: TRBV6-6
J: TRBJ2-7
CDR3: CASRDSSYEQYF

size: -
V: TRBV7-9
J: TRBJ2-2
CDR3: CASRISGGELFF

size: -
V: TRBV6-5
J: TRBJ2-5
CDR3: CASSYRTSGWETQYF

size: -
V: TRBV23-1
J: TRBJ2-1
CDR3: CASSQLVPGGGIYNEQFF

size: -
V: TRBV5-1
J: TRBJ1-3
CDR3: CASSLGAGQSGNTIYF

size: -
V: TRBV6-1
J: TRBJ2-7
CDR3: CASSEIPGGAGDVEQYF

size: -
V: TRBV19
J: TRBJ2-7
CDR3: CASRDFGTHFTYEQYF